One TCR beta chain is described in this entry. The antigen is undetermined. The entry originates in a study of shared clonotypes between healthy human individuals. From germline, CDR1 is MNHEY and CDR2 SVGAGI. The CDR3 is 15 residues long. The V gene lost 5 bases and the J gene lost 2 bases, with 14 bases spanning the gap. Study results and limitations: Compared with memory subsets, naive subsets generally had larger estimated richness. Sharing across four donors was highest in naive CD4 (approximately 5%) and lowest in memory CD8 (0.4%).

Sequenced by immunoSEQ multiplex PCR; TCRdb stores in-frame clones only, minus some. The sample shows roughly 1 million clones, about 80% of them seen only once. What was sequenced was memory CD4+ T cells sorted from blood. Noted subset: CD45RA-negative fraction. The chain carries TRBV6-5 and TRBJ2-3; no reliable D call. The sequence was obtained from a man aged 18-30 years in good health. CDR3 sequence: CASSQTARPTDTQYF. The CDR3 DNA follows: TGTGCCAGCAGTCAAACGGCCCGCCCCACAGATACGCAGTATTTT.